This TCR beta chain was captured in a study of PD-L1 blockade in urothelial cancer. In the study overall: At 6 weeks and at 3 weeks (second dose) after treatment start, blood was analyzed.

Deletions cut 5 bases from V and 6 bases from J, with 7 bases between. This CDR3 has 12 residues. Germline CDR1 and CDR2: LNHDA and SQIVND (reference sequence). This sample's time point: pretreatment peripheral blood. Method: immunoSEQ multiplex PCR; TCRdb's copy keeps in-frame clones and lacks some. The sample lists 33,000 or so clones; approximately 80% were seen once. The receptor was derived from a man in his sixties with urothelial cancer. The chain recombines TRBV19 with TRBJ1-4; D is undetermined. Material: PBMCs, obtained around atezolizumab (anti-PD-L1) treatment. The CDR3 DNA is TGTGCCAGTAGTCCTCGCGATGAAAAACTGTTTTTT. Protein product: CASSPRDEKLFF.